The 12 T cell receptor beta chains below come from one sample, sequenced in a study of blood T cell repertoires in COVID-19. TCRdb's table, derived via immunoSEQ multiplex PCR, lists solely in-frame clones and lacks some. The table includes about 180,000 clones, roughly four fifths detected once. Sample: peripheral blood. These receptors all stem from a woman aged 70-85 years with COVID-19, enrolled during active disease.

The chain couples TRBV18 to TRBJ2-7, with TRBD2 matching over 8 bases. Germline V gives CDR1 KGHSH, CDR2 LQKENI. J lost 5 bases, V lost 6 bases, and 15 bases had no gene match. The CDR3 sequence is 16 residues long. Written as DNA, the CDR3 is TGTGCCAGCTCTCCCGGAGTAGCGGGATCTCTTAACGAGCAGTACTTC. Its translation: CASSPGVAGSLNEQYF.

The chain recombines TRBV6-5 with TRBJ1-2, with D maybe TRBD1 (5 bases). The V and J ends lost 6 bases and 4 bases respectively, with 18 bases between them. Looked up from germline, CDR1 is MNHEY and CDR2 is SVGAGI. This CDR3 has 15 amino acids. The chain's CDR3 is CASSVAPGGVYGYTF. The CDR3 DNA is TGTGCCAGCAGCGTCGCCCCGGGAGGGGTCTATGGCTACACCTTC.

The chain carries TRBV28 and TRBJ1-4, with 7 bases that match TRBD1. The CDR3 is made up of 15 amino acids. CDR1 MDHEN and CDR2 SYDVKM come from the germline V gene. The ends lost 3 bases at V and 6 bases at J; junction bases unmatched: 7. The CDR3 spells CASSFRGQLYEKLFF. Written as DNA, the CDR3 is TGTGCCAGCAGTTTTCGGGGACAGCTTTATGAAAAACTGTTTTTT.

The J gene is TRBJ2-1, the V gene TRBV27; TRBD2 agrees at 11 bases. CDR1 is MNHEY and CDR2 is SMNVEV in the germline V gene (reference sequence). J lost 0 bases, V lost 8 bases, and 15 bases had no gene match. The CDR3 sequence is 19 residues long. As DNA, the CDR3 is TGTGCCAGCCGCGTCCGGGTAGCGGGAGGGCCGAGCTCCTACAATGAGCAGTTCTTC. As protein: CASRVRVAGGPSSYNEQFF.

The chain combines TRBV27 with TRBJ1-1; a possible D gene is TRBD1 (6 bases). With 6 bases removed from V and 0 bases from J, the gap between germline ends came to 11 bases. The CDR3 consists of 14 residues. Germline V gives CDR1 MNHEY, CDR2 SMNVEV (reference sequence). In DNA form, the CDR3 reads TGTGCCAGCAGGGACAGACTTATGAACACTGAAGCTTTCTTT. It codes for CASRDRLMNTEAFF.

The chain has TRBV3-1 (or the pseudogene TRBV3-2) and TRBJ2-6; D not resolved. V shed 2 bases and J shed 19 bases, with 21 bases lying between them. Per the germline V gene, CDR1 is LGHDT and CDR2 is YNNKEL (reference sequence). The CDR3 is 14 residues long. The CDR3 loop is CASSQNSGQAGSTF. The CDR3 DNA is TGTGCCAGCAGCCAAAATTCTGGGCAAGCCGGAAGTACTTTC.

CDR3 amino acids: CASSLRDFVNEQFF. The CDR3 nucleotides are TGCGCCAGCAGCTTGAGGGACTTTGTAAATGAGCAGTTCTTC. The genes are TRBV5-1 and TRBJ2-1, with D possibly matching TRBD2 (6 bases). The CDR3 has 14 amino acids. Between the trimmed V and J ends, which lost 1 base and 7 bases, there was a span of 12 bases. The germline V gene has CDR1 SGHRS and CDR2 YFSETQ. Full variable domain (outside the CDR3, taken from reference TRBV5-1 and TRBJ2-1): KAGVTQTPRYLIKTRGQQVTLSCSPISGHRSVSWYQQTPGQGLQFLFEYFSETQRNKGNFPGRFSGRQFSNSRSEMNVSTLELGDSALYLCASSLRDFVNEQFFGPGTRLTVL.

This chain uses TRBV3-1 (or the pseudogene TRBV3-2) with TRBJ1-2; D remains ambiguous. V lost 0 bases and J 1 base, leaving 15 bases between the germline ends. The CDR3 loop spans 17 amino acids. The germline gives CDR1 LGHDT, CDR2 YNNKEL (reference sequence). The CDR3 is CASSQERSYVGNYGYTF. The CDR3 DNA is TGTGCCAGCAGCCAAGAAAGATCTTATGTCGGTAACTATGGCTACACCTTC.

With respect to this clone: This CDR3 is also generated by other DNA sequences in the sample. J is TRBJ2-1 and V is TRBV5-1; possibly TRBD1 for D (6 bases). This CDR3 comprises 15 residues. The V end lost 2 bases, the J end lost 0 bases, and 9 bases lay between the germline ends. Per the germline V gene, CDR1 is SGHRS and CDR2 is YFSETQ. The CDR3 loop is CASSLTGNSYNEQFF. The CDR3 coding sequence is TGCGCCAGCAGCTTAACAGGGAACTCCTACAATGAGCAGTTCTTC.

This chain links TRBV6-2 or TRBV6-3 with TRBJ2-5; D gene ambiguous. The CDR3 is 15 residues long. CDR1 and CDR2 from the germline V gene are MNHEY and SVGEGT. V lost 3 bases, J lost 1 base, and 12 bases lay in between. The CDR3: CASSYGDLLQETQYF. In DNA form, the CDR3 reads TGTGCCAGCAGTTATGGAGACTTGCTCCAAGAGACCCAGTACTTC.

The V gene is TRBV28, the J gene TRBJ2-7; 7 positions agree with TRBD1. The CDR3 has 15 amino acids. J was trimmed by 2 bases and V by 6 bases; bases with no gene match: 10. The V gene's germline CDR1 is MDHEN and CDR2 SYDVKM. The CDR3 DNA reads TGTGCCAGCAGCCCCACAGGGGCCCGAACCTACGAGCAGTACTTC. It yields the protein CASSPTGARTYEQYF. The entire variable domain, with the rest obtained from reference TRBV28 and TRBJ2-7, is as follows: DVKVTQSSRYLVKRTGEKVFLECVQDMDHENMFWYRQDPGLGLRLIYFSYDVKMKEKGDIPEGYSVSREKKERFSLILESASTNQTSMYLCASSPTGARTYEQYFGPGTRLTVT.

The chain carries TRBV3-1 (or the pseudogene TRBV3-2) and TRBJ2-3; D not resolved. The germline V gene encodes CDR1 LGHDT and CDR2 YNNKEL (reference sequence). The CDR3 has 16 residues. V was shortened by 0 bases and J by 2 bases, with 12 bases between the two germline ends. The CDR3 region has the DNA TGTGCCAGCAGCCAAGACTTCAGTAGCCTCACAGATACGCAGTATTTT. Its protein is CASSQDFSSLTDTQYF.